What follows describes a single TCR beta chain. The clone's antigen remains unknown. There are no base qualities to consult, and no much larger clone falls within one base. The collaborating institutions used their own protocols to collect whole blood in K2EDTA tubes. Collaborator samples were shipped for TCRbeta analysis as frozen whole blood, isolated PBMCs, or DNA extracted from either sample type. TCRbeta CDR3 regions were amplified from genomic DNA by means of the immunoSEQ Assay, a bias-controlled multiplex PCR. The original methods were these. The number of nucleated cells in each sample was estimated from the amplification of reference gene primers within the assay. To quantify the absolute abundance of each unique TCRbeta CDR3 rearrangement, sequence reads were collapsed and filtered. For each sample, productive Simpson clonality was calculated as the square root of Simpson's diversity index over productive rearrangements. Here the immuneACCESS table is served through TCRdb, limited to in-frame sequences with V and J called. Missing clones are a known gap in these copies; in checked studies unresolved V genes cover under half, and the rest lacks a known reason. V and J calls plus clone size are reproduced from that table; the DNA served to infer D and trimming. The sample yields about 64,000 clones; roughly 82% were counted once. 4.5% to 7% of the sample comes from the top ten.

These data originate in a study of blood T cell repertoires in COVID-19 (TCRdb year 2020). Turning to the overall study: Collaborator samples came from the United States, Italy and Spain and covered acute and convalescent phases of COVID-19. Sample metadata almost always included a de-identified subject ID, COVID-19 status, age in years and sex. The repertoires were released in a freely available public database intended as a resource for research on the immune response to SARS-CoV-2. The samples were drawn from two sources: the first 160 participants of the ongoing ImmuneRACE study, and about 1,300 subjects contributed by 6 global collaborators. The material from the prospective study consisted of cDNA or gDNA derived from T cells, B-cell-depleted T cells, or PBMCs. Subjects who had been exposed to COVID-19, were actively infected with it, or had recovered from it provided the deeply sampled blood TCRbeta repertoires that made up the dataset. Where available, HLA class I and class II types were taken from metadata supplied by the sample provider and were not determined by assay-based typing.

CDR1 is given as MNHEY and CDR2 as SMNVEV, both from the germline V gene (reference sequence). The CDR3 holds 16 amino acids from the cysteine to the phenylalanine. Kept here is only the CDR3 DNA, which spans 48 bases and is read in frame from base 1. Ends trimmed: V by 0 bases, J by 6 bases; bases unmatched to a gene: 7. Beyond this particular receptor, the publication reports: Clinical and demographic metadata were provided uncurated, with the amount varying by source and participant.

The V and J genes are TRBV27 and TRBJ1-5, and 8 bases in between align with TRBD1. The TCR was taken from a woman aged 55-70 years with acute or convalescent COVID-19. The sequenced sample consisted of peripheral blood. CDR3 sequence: CASSLSAGGGPQPQHF. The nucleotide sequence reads TGTGCCAGCAGTTTATCAGCAGGGGGCGGCCCTCAGCCCCAGCATTTT.